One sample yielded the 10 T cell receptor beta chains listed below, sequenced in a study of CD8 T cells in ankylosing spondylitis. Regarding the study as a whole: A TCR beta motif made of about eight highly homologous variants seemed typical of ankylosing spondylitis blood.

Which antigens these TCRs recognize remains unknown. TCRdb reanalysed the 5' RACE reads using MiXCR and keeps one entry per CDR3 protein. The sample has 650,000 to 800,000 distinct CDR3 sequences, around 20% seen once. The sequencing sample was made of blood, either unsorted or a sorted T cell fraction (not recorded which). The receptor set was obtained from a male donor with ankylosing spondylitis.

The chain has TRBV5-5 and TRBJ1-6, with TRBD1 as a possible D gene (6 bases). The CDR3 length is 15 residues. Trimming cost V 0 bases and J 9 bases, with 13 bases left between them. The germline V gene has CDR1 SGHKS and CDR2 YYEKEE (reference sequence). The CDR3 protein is CASSLEPGEGSPLHF. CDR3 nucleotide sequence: TGTGCCAGCAGCTTGGAGCCAGGGGAAGGTTCACCCCTCCACTTT.

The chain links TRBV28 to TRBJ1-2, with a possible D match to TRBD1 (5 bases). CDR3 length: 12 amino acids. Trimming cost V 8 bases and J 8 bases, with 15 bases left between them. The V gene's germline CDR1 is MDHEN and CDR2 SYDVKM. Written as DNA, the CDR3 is TGTGCCAGCCTAGGTACTGGGGACGGCTACACCTTC. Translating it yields CASLGTGDGYTF.

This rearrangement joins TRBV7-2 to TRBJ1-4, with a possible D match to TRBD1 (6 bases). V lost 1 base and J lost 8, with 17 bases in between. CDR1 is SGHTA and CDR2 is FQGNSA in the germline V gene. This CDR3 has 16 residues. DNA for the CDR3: TGTGCCAGCAGCTTAGATCGGGACACCTCGTTGGAAAAACTGTTTTTT. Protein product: CASSLDRDTSLEKLFF.

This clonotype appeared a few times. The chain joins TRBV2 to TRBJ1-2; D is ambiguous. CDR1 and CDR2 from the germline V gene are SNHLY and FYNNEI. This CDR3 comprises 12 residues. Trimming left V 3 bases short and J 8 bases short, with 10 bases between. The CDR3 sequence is CASSDRQVGYTF. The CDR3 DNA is TGTGCCAGCAGTGACCGACAAGTCGGCTACACCTTC.

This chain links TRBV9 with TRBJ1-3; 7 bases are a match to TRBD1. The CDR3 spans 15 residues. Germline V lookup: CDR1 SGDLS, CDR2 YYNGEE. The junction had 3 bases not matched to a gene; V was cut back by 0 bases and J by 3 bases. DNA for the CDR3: TGTGCCAGCAGCGTAGGACAGGGACTTGGAAACACCATATATTTT. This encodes CASSVGQGLGNTIYF.

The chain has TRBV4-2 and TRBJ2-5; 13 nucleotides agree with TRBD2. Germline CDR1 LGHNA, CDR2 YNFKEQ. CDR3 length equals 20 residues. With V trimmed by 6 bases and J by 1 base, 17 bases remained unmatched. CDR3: CASSPGTSGTQSEIQETQYF. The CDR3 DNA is TGTGCCAGCAGTCCCGGGACTAGCGGGACCCAATCCGAAATCCAAGAGACCCAGTACTTC.

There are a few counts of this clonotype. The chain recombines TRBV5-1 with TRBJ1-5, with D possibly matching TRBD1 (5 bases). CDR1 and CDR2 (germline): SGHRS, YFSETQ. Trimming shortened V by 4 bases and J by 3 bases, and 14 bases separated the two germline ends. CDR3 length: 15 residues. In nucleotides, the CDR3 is TGCGCCAGCAGCCCGCTTGGAGGGGCCAATCAGCCCCAGCATTTT. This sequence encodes CASSPLGGANQPQHF.

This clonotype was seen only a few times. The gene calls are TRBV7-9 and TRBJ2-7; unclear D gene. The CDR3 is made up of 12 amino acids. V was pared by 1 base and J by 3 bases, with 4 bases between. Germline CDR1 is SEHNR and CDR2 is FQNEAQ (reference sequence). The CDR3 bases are TGTGCCAGCAGCTTAGACGTCTACGAGCAGTACTTC. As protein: CASSLDVYEQYF.

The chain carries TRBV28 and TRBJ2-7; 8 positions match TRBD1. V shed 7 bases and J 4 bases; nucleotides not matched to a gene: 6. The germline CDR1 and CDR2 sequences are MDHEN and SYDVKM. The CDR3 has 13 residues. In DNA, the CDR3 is TGTGCCAGCATCCCACAGGGGGGTTACGAGCAGTACTTC. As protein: CASIPQGGYEQYF.

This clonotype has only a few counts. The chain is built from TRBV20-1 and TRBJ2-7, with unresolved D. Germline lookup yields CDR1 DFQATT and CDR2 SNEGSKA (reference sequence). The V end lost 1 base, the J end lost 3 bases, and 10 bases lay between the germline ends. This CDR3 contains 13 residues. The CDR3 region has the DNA TGCAGTGCTAGAGCCCCCCACTTCTACGAGCAGTACTTC. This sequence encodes CSARAPHFYEQYF.